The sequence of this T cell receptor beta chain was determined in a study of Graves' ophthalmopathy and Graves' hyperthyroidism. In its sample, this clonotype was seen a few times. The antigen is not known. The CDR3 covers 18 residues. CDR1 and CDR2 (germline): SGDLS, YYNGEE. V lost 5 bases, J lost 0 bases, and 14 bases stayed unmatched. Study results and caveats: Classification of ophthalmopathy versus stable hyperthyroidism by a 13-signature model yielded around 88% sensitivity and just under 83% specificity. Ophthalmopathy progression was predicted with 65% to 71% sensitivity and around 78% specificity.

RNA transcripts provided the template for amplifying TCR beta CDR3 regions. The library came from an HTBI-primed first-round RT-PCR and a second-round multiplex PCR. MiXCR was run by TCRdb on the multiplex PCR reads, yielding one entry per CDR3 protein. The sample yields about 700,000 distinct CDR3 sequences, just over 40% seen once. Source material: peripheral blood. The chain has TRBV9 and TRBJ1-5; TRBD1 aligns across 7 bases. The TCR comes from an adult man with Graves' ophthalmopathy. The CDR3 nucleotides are TGTGCCAGCAGTGAAACCCCCCCGACAGGGTTTAGCAATCAGCCCCAGCATTTT. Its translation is CASSETPPTGFSNQPQHF.